These 17 T cell receptor beta chains came from one sample sequenced in a study of regulatory T cells in long-lasting Graves disease. The time point: newly diagnosed GD, antithyroid drugs for less than 3 months. PBMC-extracted RNA yielded the TCR library. Sequencing libraries for TCR beta were prepared with iRepertoire HTBI primers and Arm-PCR of CDR3 regions. TCRdb itself ran the multiplex PCR reads through MiXCR, one entry per CDR3 protein. Of about 520,000 distinct CDR3 sequences listed, 12% are singletons. The same data also went into a second study, on T cells in Graves' hyperthyroidism and ophthalmopathy.

The material sequenced was peripheral blood mononuclear cells (PBMCs), taken at new diagnosis, from a patient treated with antithyroid drugs. The receptors shown here come from a woman aged 25 to 39 with Graves disease.

The chain links TRBV11-2 to TRBJ2-7; D may correspond to TRBD1 or TRBD2 (5 bases each). This CDR3 region has 16 residues. Trimming shortened V by 4 bases and J by 2 bases, and 18 bases separated the two germline ends. Germline assignment: CDR1 SGHAT and CDR2 FQNNGV. CDR3 region: CASSSRHGQGAYEQYF. The CDR3 nucleotides read TGTGCCAGCAGCTCCCGTCATGGGCAGGGAGCCTACGAGCAGTACTTC. Variable domain in full (rest from reference TRBV11-2 and TRBJ2-7): EAGVAQSPRYKIIEKRQSVAFWCNPISGHATLYWYQQILGQGPKLLIQFQNNGVVDDSQLPKDRFSAERLKGVDSTLKIQPAKLEDSAVYLCASSSRHGQGAYEQYFGPGTRLTVT.

This clonotype was observed many times. One junction end disagrees with the germline gene, perhaps due to a read error. J is TRBJ1-4 and V is TRBV3-1, with D possibly matching TRBD1 (6 bases). This CDR3 spans 12 amino acids. Germline-derived CDR1 and CDR2 are LGHDT and YNNKEL (reference sequence). The CDR3 bases are TGTGCCAGCAGCCAAGATCGAACAGGGCCCCACTTT. Translated: CASSQDRTGPHF.

Comments on this clonotype: A read error may produce the germline difference seen at one junction end. This chain links TRBV28 with TRBJ1-1; D gene ambiguous. The CDR3 has 14 amino acids. CDR1 is MDHEN, CDR2 SYDVKM, per germline. CDR3 protein: CASSLPQRNTEALF. The CDR3 DNA reads TGTGCCAGCAGTTTACCCCAACGGAACACTGAAGCTCTCTTT. The variable domain in full, completed from reference TRBV28 and TRBJ1-1, reads DVKVTQSSRYLVKRTGEKVFLECVQDMDHENMFWYRQDPGLGLRLIYFSYDVKMKEKGDIPEGYSVSREKKERFSLILESASTNQTSMYLCASSLPQRNTEALFGQGTRLTVV.

This clonotype was counted ten times or more. The V gene is TRBV16, the J gene TRBJ1-3; 8 bases align to TRBD1. The CDR3 is made up of 14 amino acids. The germline gives CDR1 KGHSY, CDR2 FQNENV. With V trimmed by 2 bases and J by 5 bases, 2 bases remained unmatched. The CDR3: CASSQRQGRNTIYF. For the CDR3, the DNA is TGTGCCAGCAGCCAAAGACAGGGGCGAAACACCATATATTTT.

Many counts were recorded for this clonotype. V is TRBV2 and J is TRBJ1-2; 7 nucleotides line up with TRBD1. V was pared by 0 bases and J by 8 bases, with 3 bases of the junction left unmatched. The CDR3 has 13 amino acids. Germline V CDR1 and CDR2: SNHLY, FYNNEI. The CDR3 protein is CASSEAGGRGYTF. The CDR3 nucleotides read TGTGCCAGCAGTGAAGCAGGGGGCAGGGGCTACACCTTC.

The sample holds many counts of this clonotype. This chain links TRBV5-1 with TRBJ2-3, with D perhaps matching TRBD1 or TRBD2 (5 bases each). The CDR3 has 12 amino acids. Between the trimmed V and J ends, which lost 0 bases and 15 bases, there was a span of 14 bases. Germline V lookup: CDR1 SGHRS, CDR2 YFSETQ. CDR3 sequence (DNA): TGCGCCAGCAGCTTGGGAGACGGGGCGGACTATTTT. As protein: CASSLGDGADYF.

The gene calls are TRBV15 and TRBJ1-2, with TRBD1 identical over 7 bases. V was clipped by 1 base and J by 4 bases; unmatched bases: 12. The CDR3 runs 17 residues. Germline V gene data show CDR1 as LNHNV and CDR2 as YYDKDF (reference sequence). The CDR3 protein is CATSRALLRGGPYGYTF. In nucleotides, the CDR3 is TGTGCCACCAGCAGAGCCCTTCTGAGAGGGGGCCCCTATGGCTACACCTTC.

This clonotype was seen at least ten times. This chain joins TRBV10-3 and TRBJ1-2, with 8 bases identical to TRBD1. CDR3 length equals 15 residues. The germline gives CDR1 ENHRY, CDR2 SYGVKD. The V gene end was trimmed by 4 bases and the J gene end by 1 base; junction bases not matched to a gene: 5. CDR3 protein: CAISGDRPVNYGYTF. In DNA form, the CDR3 reads TGTGCCATCAGTGGGGACAGGCCTGTTAACTATGGCTACACCTTC.

The sample holds a few counts of this clonotype. J is TRBJ2-3 and V is TRBV5-1; 10 nucleotides line up with TRBD2. CDR3 length equals 17 residues. Germline CDR1 SGHRS, CDR2 YFSETQ. The V segment lost 0 bases and the J segment 3 bases; nucleotides outside the gene matches: 7. The CDR3 region is CASSLGTSGKLTDTQYF. As DNA, the CDR3 is TGCGCCAGCAGCTTGGGGACTAGCGGCAAACTAACAGATACGCAGTATTTT. The full variable domain, completed using reference TRBV5-1 and TRBJ2-3, is KAGVTQTPRYLIKTRGQQVTLSCSPISGHRSVSWYQQTPGQGLQFLFEYFSETQRNKGNFPGRFSGRQFSNSRSEMNVSTLELGDSALYLCASSLGTSGKLTDTQYFGPGTRLTVL.

This clonotype was detected many times. J is TRBJ2-1 and V is TRBV20-1, with 11 positions matching TRBD2. This CDR3 region has 18 residues. CDR1 is DFQATT, CDR2 SNEGSKA, per germline (reference sequence). Trimming took 3 bases from V and 0 from J; bases not matched to a gene: 10. The CDR3 sequence is CSARSLAGGPSSYNEQFF. CDR3 nucleotide sequence: TGCAGTGCTAGGAGCCTAGCGGGAGGCCCGAGCTCCTACAATGAGCAGTTCTTC.

This clonotype showed up just a few times. This chain joins TRBV29-1 and TRBJ1-1, with 9 bases matching TRBD1. Germline V gene data show CDR1 as SQVTM and CDR2 as ANQGSEA. V gave up 8 bases and J gave up 4 bases; unmatched junction bases: 17. The CDR3 totals 16 residues. Here the CDR3 reads CSMGRVTGGRVTEAFF. Here the CDR3 DNA reads TGCAGCATGGGAAGGGTAACAGGGGGCAGAGTCACTGAAGCTTTCTTT.

This clonotype was counted ten times or more. The chain combines TRBV7-9 with TRBJ2-5; D uncertain. Per germline, CDR1 SEHNR and CDR2 FQNEAQ (reference sequence). The CDR3 runs 14 residues. V was trimmed by 2 bases and J by 1 base, leaving 8 bases between them. CDR3 DNA sequence: TGTGCCAGCAGCTTAAGCAGACTCCAAGAGACCCAGTACTTC. Its protein is CASSLSRLQETQYF.

CDR3 nucleotides: TGTGCCAGCAGCTCATCGGGGTGGGCTAATGAAAAACTGTTTTTT. Translation: CASSSSGWANEKLFF. The genes are TRBV7-9 and TRBJ1-4; no clear D gene. The germline V gene encodes CDR1 SEHNR and CDR2 FQNEAQ (reference sequence). The V and J ends lost 4 bases and 3 bases respectively, with 12 bases between them. This CDR3 is built from 15 residues.

This clonotype appeared many times. The V gene is TRBV11-1, the J gene TRBJ2-7; tentatively, D is TRBD2 (6 bases). The germline V and J ends were trimmed by 5 bases and 3 bases, with 14 bases remaining between them. CDR1 is SGHAT, CDR2 FQDESV, per germline (reference sequence). The CDR3 is 14 amino acids. The CDR3: CASSPRFSGYEQYF. The CDR3, as DNA: TGTGCCAGCAGCCCCAGGTTTAGCGGCTACGAGCAGTACTTC.

This clonotype has ten or more counts. This rearrangement joins TRBV24-1 to TRBJ2-7; TRBD1 aligns across 7 bases. This CDR3 has 15 residues. Trimming removed 0 bases from V and 5 bases from J; junction bases left unmatched: 6. CDR1 is KGHDR, CDR2 SFDVKD, per germline. The CDR3 here is CATSDLRQGVNEQYF. The DNA of the CDR3 is TGTGCCACCAGTGATTTGAGACAGGGTGTCAACGAGCAGTACTTC.

Ten or more counts support this clonotype. The chain uses TRBV12-3 or TRBV12-4 and TRBJ2-7; D gene unclear. V gave up 5 bases and J gave up 4 bases, with 9 bases separating them. The CDR3 has 12 amino acids. The CDR3 loop is CASSRNIYEQYF. DNA of the CDR3: TGTGCCAGCAGTCGTAACATATACGAGCAGTACTTC.

This clonotype was recorded many times. The chain recombines TRBV20-1 with TRBJ2-7, with no clear D. V was pared by 6 bases and J by 1 base, with 10 bases between. The CDR3 contains 12 residues. CDR1 is DFQATT, CDR2 SNEGSKA, per germline (reference sequence). CDR3 amino acids: CSAHTASYEQYF. DNA for the CDR3: TGCAGTGCACACACCGCGTCCTACGAGCAGTACTTC.